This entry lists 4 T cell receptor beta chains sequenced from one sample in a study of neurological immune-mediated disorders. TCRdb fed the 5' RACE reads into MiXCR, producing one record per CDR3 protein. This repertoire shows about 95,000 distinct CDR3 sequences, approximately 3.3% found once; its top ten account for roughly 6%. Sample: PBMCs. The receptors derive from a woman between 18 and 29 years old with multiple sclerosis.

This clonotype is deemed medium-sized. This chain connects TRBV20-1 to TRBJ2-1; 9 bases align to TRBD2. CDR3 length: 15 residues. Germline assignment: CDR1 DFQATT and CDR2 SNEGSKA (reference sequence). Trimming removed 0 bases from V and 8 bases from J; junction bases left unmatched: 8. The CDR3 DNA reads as TGCAGTGCTAGAGATCAAGTAGCGGGAGAATATGAGCAGTTCTTC. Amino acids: CSARDQVAGEYEQFF.

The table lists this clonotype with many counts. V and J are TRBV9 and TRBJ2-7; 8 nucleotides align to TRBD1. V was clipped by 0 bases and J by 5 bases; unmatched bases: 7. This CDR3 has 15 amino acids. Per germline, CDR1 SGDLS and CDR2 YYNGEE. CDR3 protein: CASSVESGGSDEQYF. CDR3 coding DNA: TGTGCCAGCAGCGTAGAGTCAGGGGGCAGCGACGAGCAGTACTTC.

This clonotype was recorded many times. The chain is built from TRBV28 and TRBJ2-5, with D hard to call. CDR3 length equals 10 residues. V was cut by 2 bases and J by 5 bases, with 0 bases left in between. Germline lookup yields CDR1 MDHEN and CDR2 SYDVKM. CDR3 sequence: CASSLETQYF. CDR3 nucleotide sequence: TGTGCCAGCAGTTTAGAGACCCAGTACTTC.

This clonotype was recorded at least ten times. The CDR3: CSARWIQGKGTGELFF. CDR3 DNA sequence: TGCAGTGCTAGGTGGATCCAGGGAAAGGGCACCGGGGAGCTGTTTTTT. The rearrangement joins TRBV20-1 to TRBJ2-2; a weak D match, TRBD1 (5 bases). The germline gives CDR1 DFQATT, CDR2 SNEGSKA (reference sequence). This CDR3 comprises 16 residues. V was cut by 3 bases and J by 4 bases, with 18 bases left in between.